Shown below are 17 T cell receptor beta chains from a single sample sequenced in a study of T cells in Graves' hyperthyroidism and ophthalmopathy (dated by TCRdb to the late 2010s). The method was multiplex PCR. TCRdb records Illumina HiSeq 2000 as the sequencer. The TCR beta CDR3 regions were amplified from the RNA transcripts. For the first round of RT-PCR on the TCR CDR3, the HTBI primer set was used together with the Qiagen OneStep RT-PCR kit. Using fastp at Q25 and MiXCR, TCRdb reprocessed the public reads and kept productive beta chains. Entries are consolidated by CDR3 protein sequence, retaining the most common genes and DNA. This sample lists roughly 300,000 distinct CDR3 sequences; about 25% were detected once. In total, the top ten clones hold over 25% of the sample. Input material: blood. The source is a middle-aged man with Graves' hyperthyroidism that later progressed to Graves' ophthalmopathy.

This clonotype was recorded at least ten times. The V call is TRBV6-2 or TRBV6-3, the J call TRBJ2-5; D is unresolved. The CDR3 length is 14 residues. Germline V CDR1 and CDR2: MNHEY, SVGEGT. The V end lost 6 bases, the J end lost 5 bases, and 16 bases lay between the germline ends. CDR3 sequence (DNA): TGTGCCAGCAGCCGAAGTTCCCTCCGGGAGACCCAGTACTTC. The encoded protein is CASSRSSLRETQYF.

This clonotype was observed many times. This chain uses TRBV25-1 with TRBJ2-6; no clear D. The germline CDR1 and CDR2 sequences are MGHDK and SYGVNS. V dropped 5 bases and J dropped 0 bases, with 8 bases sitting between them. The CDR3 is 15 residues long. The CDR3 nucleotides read TGTGCCAGCAGTCCGGATATCTCTGGGGCCAACGTCCTGACTTTC. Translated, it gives CASSPDISGANVLTF.

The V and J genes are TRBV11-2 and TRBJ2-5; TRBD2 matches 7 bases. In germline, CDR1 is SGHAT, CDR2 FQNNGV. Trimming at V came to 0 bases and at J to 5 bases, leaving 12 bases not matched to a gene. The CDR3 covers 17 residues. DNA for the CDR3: TGTGCCAGCAGCTTAGAGTGGGCGGCGGGAGCTGGGGAGACCCAGTACTTC. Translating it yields CASSLEWAAGAGETQYF.

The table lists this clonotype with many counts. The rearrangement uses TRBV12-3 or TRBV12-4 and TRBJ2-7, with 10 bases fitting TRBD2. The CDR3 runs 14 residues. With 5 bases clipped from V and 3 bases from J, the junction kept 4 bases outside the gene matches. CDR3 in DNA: TGTGCCAGCAGTCCCCGGACTAGCGGCTACGAGCAGTACTTC. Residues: CASSPRTSGYEQYF.

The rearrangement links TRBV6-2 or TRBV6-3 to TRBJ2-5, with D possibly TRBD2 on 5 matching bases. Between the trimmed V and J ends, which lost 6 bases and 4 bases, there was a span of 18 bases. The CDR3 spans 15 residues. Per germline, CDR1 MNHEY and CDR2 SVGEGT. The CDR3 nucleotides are TGTGCCAGCAGCCGCCCAAGCGGTTGGGGAGAGACCCAGTACTTC. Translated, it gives CASSRPSGWGETQYF.

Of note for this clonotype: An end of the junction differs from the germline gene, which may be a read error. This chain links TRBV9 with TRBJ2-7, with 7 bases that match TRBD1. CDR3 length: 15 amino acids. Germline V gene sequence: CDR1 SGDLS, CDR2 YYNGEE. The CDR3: CASNVERDSSYEQYF. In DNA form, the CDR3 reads TGTGCCAGCAACGTAGAACGGGACAGTTCCTACGAGCAGTACTTC.

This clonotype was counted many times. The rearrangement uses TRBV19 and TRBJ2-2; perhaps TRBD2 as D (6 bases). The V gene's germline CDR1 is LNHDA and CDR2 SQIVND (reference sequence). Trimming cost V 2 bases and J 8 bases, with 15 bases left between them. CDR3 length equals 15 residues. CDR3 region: CASSIPGSARGELFF. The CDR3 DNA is TGTGCCAGTAGTATACCCGGGAGCGCACGGGGGGAGCTGTTTTTT.

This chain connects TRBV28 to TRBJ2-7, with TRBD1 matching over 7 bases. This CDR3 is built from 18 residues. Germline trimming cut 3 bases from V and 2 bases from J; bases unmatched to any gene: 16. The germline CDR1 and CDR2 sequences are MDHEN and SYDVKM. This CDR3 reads CASSFLPAGVQGAYEQYF. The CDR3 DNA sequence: TGTGCCAGCAGTTTCCTGCCCGCTGGGGTCCAGGGGGCCTACGAGCAGTACTTC.

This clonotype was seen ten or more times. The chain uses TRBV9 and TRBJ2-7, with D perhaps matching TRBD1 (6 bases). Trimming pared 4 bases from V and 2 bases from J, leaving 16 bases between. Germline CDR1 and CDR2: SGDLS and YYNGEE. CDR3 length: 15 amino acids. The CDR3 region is CASSSAGTPTYEQYF. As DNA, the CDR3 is TGTGCCAGCAGCTCTGCCGGGACACCTACCTACGAGCAGTACTTC.

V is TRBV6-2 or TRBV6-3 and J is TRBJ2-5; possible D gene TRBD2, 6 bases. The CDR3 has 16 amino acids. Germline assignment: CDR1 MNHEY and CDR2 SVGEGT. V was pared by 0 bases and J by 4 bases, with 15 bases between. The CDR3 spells CASSYSMMTSGETQYF. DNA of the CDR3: TGTGCCAGCAGTTACTCGATGATGACTAGTGGAGAGACCCAGTACTTC.

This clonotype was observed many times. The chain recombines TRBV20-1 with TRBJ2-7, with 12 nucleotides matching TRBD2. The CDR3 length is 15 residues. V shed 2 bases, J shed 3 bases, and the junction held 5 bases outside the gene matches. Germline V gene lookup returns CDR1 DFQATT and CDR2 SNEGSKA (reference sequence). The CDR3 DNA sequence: TGCAGTGCTAGACGGCTAGCGGGAGGGCTCTACGAGCAGTACTTC. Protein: CSARRLAGGLYEQYF.

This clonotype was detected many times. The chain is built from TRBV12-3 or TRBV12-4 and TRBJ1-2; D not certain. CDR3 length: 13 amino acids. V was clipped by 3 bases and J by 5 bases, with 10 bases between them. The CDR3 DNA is TGTGCCAGCAGTTTGGGAGAGGTGTATGGCTACACCTTC. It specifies CASSLGEVYGYTF.

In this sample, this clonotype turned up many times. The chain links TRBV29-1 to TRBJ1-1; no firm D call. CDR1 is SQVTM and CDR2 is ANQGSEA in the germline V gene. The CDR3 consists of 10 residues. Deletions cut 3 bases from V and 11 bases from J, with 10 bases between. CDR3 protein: CSVERYGAFF. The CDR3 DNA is TGCAGCGTTGAGAGATATGGGGCTTTCTTT.

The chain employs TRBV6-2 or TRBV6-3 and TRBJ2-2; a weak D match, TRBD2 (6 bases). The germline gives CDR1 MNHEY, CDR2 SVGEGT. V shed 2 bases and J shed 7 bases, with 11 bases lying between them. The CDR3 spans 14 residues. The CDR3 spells CASSYEGGYGELFF. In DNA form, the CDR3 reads TGTGCCAGCAGTTACGAGGGAGGTTACGGGGAGCTGTTTTTT.

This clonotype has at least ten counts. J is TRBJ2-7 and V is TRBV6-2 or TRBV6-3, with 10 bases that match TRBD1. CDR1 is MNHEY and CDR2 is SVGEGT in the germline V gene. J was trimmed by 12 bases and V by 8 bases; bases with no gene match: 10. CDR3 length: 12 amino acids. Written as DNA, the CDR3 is TGTGCCAGCGTGGGGACAGGGGAGTTGTCGTACTTC. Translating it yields CASVGTGELSYF.

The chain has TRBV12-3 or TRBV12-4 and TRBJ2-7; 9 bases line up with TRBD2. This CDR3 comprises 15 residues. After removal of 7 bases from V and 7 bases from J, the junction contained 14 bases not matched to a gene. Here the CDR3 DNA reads TGTGCCAGCACCATATCTAGCGGGGTATCGCTGGAGCAGTACTTC. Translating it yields CASTISSGVSLEQYF.

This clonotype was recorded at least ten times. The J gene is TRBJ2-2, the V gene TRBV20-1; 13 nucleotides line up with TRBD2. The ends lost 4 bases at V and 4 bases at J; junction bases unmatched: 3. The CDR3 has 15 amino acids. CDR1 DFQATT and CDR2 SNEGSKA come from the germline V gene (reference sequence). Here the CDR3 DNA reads TGCAGTGCTACCGGGACTAGCGGGATCACCGGGGAGCTGTTTTTT. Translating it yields CSATGTSGITGELFF.